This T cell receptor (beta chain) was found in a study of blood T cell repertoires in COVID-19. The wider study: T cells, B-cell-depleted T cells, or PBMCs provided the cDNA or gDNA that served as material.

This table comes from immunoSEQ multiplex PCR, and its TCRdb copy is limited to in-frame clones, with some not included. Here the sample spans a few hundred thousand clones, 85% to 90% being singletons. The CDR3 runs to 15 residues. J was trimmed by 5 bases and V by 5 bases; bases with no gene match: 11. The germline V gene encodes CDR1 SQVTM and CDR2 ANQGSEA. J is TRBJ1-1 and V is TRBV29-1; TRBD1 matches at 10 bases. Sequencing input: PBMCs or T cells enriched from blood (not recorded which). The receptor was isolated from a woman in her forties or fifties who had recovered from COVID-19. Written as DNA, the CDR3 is TGCAGCGTTACTGGGACAGGGGTTGAATGGACTGAAGCTTTCTTT. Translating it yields CSVTGTGVEWTEAFF.